Below, 30 T cell receptor beta chains from the same sample are listed, as sequenced in a study of blood T cell repertoires in COVID-19. The assay was immunoSEQ multiplex PCR, and TCRdb's table has in-frame clones only and misses some. The sample holds fewer than 70,000 clones, 88% seen once. Sequencing was done on a sample of peripheral blood. These receptors were obtained from a human donor in a cohort sampled during active COVID-19.

The chain joins TRBV25-1 to TRBJ1-5; D may be TRBD1 (5 bases). V lost 4 bases to trimming and J lost 1 base, with 11 bases between them. Germline V gene sequence: CDR1 MGHDK, CDR2 SYGVNS. The CDR3 contains 15 residues. The CDR3 loop is CASSGQGSSNQPQHF. The CDR3 DNA follows: TGTGCCAGCAGTGGGCAGGGAAGCAGCAATCAGCCCCAGCATTTT.

This chain uses TRBV27 with TRBJ2-7; D may be TRBD1 (6 bases). The CDR3 runs 14 residues. V was pared by 5 bases and J by 1 base, with 12 bases between. Germline assignment: CDR1 MNHEY and CDR2 SMNVEV (reference sequence). The CDR3 DNA reads TGTGCCAGCAGTCCGAGGGACATATCCTACGAGCAGTACTTC. As protein: CASSPRDISYEQYF.

The chain uses TRBV7-9 and TRBJ1-1; 9 bases fit TRBD1. The CDR3 loop spans 16 amino acids. J gave up 7 bases and V 5 bases, and 14 bases lay outside the gene matches. The V gene's germline CDR1 is SEHNR and CDR2 FQNEAQ (reference sequence). In DNA, the CDR3 is TGTGCCAGCAGCACAGGGACCGGGACAGGGAAAATTGAAGCTTTCTTT. Translation: CASSTGTGTGKIEAFF.

The chain links TRBV7-8 to TRBJ1-1; perhaps TRBD1 as D (5 bases). The CDR3 sequence is 15 residues long. Trimming took off 5 bases at V and 4 bases at J, with 17 bases between the two ends. Germline CDR1 reads SGHVS; CDR2 reads FQNEAQ. CDR3 amino acids: CASSSLLGGSTEAFF. CDR3 nucleotide sequence: TGTGCCAGCAGCAGCCTACTTGGGGGGAGCACTGAAGCTTTCTTT. Full variable domain (remainder filled in from reference TRBV7-8 and TRBJ1-1): GAGVSQSPRYKVAKRGQDVALRCDPISGHVSLFWYQQALGQGPEFLTYFQNEAQLDKSGLPSDRFFAERPEGSVSTLKIQRTQQEDSAVYLCASSSLLGGSTEAFFGQGTRLTVV.

This clone was detected only once. V gene TRBV29-1 combines with J gene TRBJ1-1, with D possibly TRBD1 on 5 matching bases. The ends were cut back, 3 bases at V and 7 bases at J, with 9 bases in the middle. This CDR3 region has 11 residues. Germline lookup yields CDR1 SQVTM and CDR2 ANQGSEA. The CDR3, as DNA: TGCAGCGTTGAGGAAACAGGTGAAGCTTTCTTT. This translates into CSVEETGEAFF.

This sequence joins TRBV9 and TRBJ2-3; 14 bases agree with TRBD2. V trimming: 2 bases; J trimming: 7 bases; junction bases outside the gene matches: 18. The CDR3 runs 20 residues. CDR1 is SGDLS and CDR2 is YYNGEE in the germline V gene. CDR3 coding DNA: TGTGCCAGCAGCGTCTACACCGGGACTAGCGGGGGCCCCGACCACAATACGCAGTATTTT. It yields the protein CASSVYTGTSGGPDHNTQYF.

This clone was seen once. The chain combines TRBV5-8 with TRBJ1-1, with 10 nucleotides matching TRBD1. CDR1 and CDR2 (germline): SGHTS, YDEGEE. The CDR3 has 14 residues. The trim removed 3 bases at V and 5 bases at J, leaving 4 bases unmatched. The CDR3 coding sequence is TGTGCCAGCAGCTGGGGACAGGGGTGGACTGAAGCTTTCTTT. Translation: CASSWGQGWTEAFF.

The chain couples TRBV4-1 to TRBJ2-2, with D unresolved. Trimming stripped 1 base from V and 3 bases from J, with 6 bases between. This CDR3 spans 14 amino acids. The germline CDR1 and CDR2 sequences are MGHRA and YSYEKL. CDR3 sequence reads: CASSQVQYTGELFF. DNA of the CDR3: TGCGCCAGCAGCCAAGTACAGTACACCGGGGAGCTGTTTTTT.

This chain joins TRBV10-3 and TRBJ2-3; perhaps TRBD2 as D (5 bases). V shed 2 bases and J shed 3 bases, with 12 bases lying between them. This CDR3 contains 15 residues. Germline loops: CDR1 ENHRY, CDR2 SYGVKD. Here the CDR3 DNA reads TGTGCCATCAGTGAGGCAGAGGGTGGGACAGATACGCAGTATTTT. It encodes CAISEAEGGTDTQYF.

This clone came up a few times. V is TRBV13 and J is TRBJ2-7; no definite D call. Per germline, CDR1 PRHDT and CDR2 FYEKMQ (reference sequence). Trimming left V 5 bases short and J 0 bases short, with 8 bases between. The length of the CDR3 is 13 residues. CDR3 DNA sequence: TGTGCCAGCAGCGAGAGGAGCTCCTACGAGCAGTACTTC. This translates into CASSERSSYEQYF.

The chain employs TRBV4-2 and TRBJ2-7, with a possible D match to TRBD2 (6 bases). The ends were cut back, 0 bases at V and 2 bases at J, with 17 bases in the middle. The CDR3 has 17 amino acids. CDR1 and CDR2 (germline): LGHNA, YNFKEQ. The CDR3: CASSQELLGTGPYEQYF. In DNA form, the CDR3 reads TGTGCCAGCAGCCAAGAACTTCTGGGGACTGGTCCCTACGAGCAGTACTTC.

The rearrangement links TRBV30 to TRBJ1-1; D possibly corresponds to TRBD1 (6 bases). This CDR3 has 13 amino acids. From germline, CDR1 is GTSNPN and CDR2 SVGIG (reference sequence). The V and J ends lost 0 bases and 4 bases respectively, with 9 bases between them. The CDR3: CAWSVGGGTEAFF. CDR3 sequence (DNA): TGTGCCTGGAGTGTAGGGGGGGGCACTGAAGCTTTCTTT.

The V call is TRBV5-5, the J call TRBJ2-5; 10 nucleotides agree with TRBD2. The germline gives CDR1 SGHKS, CDR2 YYEKEE (reference sequence). After removal of 4 bases from V and 4 bases from J, the junction contained 4 bases not matched to a gene. There are 14 residues in the CDR3. CDR3 protein: CASSLRLAGETQYF. The CDR3 bases are TGTGCCAGCAGCCTGAGACTAGCGGGAGAGACCCAGTACTTC.

This clone was detected only once. This chain links TRBV15 with TRBJ2-7, with TRBD1 matching over 7 bases. Germline CDR1 LNHNV, CDR2 YYDKDF (reference sequence). The CDR3 loop spans 14 amino acids. J was trimmed by 0 bases and V by 1 base; bases with no gene match: 0. The CDR3 bases are TGTGCCACCAGCAGAGGGGACAGCTCCTACGAGCAGTACTTC. Amino acid sequence: CATSRGDSSYEQYF.

This clone has a handful of counts. This chain joins TRBV30 and TRBJ1-5; tentatively, D is TRBD1 (5 bases). CDR3 length: 14 residues. Trimming left V 6 bases short and J 2 bases short, with 14 bases between. CDR1 GTSNPN and CDR2 SVGIG come from the germline V gene (reference sequence). CDR3 sequence reads: CACSLGGGNQPQHF. CDR3 coding DNA: TGTGCCTGTTCTCTGGGAGGGGGCAATCAGCCCCAGCATTTT.

The chain couples TRBV6-7 to TRBJ2-7; 8 bases fit TRBD1. TRBV6-7 is recorded as an ORF, its role being uncertain. This CDR3 has 15 residues. The trim removed 10 bases at V and 2 bases at J, leaving 13 bases unmatched. CDR3 loop: CAIMGIPGGAYEQYF. The CDR3 nucleotides are TGTGCCATCATGGGGATTCCAGGGGGCGCCTACGAGCAGTACTTC.

The rearrangement uses TRBV6-6 and TRBJ2-7; the D gene is possibly TRBD2 (5 bases). The CDR3 runs 15 residues. Per germline, CDR1 MNHNY and CDR2 SVGAGI (reference sequence). V dropped 6 bases and J dropped 0 bases, with 15 bases sitting between them. The DNA of the CDR3 is TGTGCCAGCAGCCCCGGGATAGCGACCTCCTACGAGCAGTACTTC. Its protein product is CASSPGIATSYEQYF.

The rearrangement joins TRBV4-1 to TRBJ2-1; 9 positions agree with TRBD1. V gave up 1 base and J gave up 8 bases; unmatched junction bases: 12. CDR1 MGHRA and CDR2 YSYEKL come from the germline V gene. The CDR3 runs to 17 residues. The CDR3 coding sequence is TGCGCCAGCAGCCAAGTCTGGGGGACAGGGCAAGGCGATGAGCAGTTCTTC. Protein product: CASSQVWGTGQGDEQFF.

This clone was recorded only once. The V and J genes are TRBV18 and TRBJ2-3, with 7 bases aligning to TRBD2. J gave up 0 bases and V 6 bases, and 3 bases lay outside the gene matches. This CDR3 region has 14 residues. CDR1 and CDR2 (germline): KGHSH, LQKENI. The CDR3 bases are TGTGCCAGCTCCCTAGCGGTGAGCACAGATACGCAGTATTTT. It codes for CASSLAVSTDTQYF.

The genes are TRBV27 and TRBJ1-6; D gene unclear. Trimming removed 7 bases from V and 4 bases from J, with 8 bases in between. The CDR3 contains 13 residues. Germline CDR1 reads MNHEY; CDR2 reads SMNVEV (reference sequence). The CDR3 loop is CASTRGYNSPLHF. In nucleotides, the CDR3 is TGTGCCAGCACCCGGGGATATAATTCACCCCTCCACTTT.

This chain connects TRBV28 to TRBJ2-7, with D possibly matching TRBD2 (6 bases). The germline V gene has CDR1 MDHEN and CDR2 SYDVKM. The V end lost 10 bases, the J end lost 9 bases, and 25 bases lay between the germline ends. The CDR3 is 14 amino acids. CDR3 sequence: CATCAGPCLSGQYF. As DNA, the CDR3 is TGTGCCACCTGCGCGGGGCCATGCCTAAGCGGGCAGTACTTC.

The V gene is TRBV29-1, the J gene TRBJ2-4; tentative D call: TRBD2 (5 bases). CDR3 length: 15 residues. The ends were cut back, 3 bases at V and 7 bases at J, with 19 bases in the middle. Germline loops: CDR1 SQVTM, CDR2 ANQGSEA. In nucleotides, the CDR3 is TGCAGCGTTGAGGCCATGGGCGACTCGGGGAACATTCAGTACTTC. Translating gives CSVEAMGDSGNIQYF.

The V and J genes are TRBV5-4 and TRBJ2-7; 8 bases match TRBD2. Germline loops: CDR1 SGHNT, CDR2 YYREEE (reference sequence). V gave up 4 bases and J gave up 7 bases; unmatched junction bases: 25. The CDR3 is 19 amino acids. CDR3 in DNA: TGTGCCAGCAGCCCTGAAAGCGGGAGCATGACGGGCCTAATGGGGGAGCAGTACTTC. This sequence encodes CASSPESGSMTGLMGEQYF.

J is TRBJ2-5 and V is TRBV11-2, with TRBD2 identical over 10 bases. Looked up from germline, CDR1 is SGHAT and CDR2 is FQNNGV. The CDR3 totals 17 residues. Trimming removed 2 bases from V and 2 bases from J; junction bases left unmatched: 8. This chain's CDR3 is CASSLKPSGGLQETQYF. The CDR3 coding sequence is TGTGCCAGCAGCTTAAAGCCTAGCGGGGGCCTACAAGAGACCCAGTACTTC.

This rearrangement joins TRBV5-6 to TRBJ1-3; TRBD1 matches 7 bases. The CDR3 loop spans 17 amino acids. Germline trimming cut 2 bases from V and 0 bases from J; bases unmatched to any gene: 8. Germline CDR1 is SGHDT and CDR2 is YYEEEE. CDR3 sequence: CASSFRSQGPSGNTIYF. The CDR3 DNA follows: TGTGCCAGCAGCTTCAGGTCACAGGGGCCCTCTGGAAACACCATATATTTT.

V and J are TRBV5-4 and TRBJ1-6, with D tentatively TRBD1 (6 bases). The CDR3 is 15 residues long. Trimming removed 4 bases from V and 5 bases from J, with 13 bases in between. Germline V lookup: CDR1 SGHNT, CDR2 YYREEE (reference sequence). CDR3 amino acids: CASSQGTLDNSPLHF. The DNA of the CDR3 is TGTGCCAGCAGCCAAGGGACATTGGATAATTCACCCCTCCACTTT.

CDR3 in DNA: TGCGCCAGCAGTGAATCCGGGACAGTCATGGAGGCTGAAGCTTTCTTT. Its translation is CASSESGTVMEAEAFF. The chain has TRBV10-1 and TRBJ1-1; 7 nucleotides align to TRBD1. This CDR3 region has 16 residues. The trim removed 3 bases at V and 6 bases at J, leaving 13 bases unmatched. The germline V gene encodes CDR1 WNHNN and CDR2 SYGVQD (reference sequence).

The rearrangement uses TRBV19 and TRBJ2-7, with D tentatively TRBD1 (6 bases). Germline V gene sequence: CDR1 LNHDA, CDR2 SQIVND (reference sequence). Trimming removed 3 bases from V and 2 bases from J, with 17 bases in between. The CDR3 runs to 16 residues. CDR3 nucleotides: TGTGCCAGTAGTATTTCTGGACCGGGACAAGCCTACGAGCAGTACTTC. Protein sequence: CASSISGPGQAYEQYF.

The V call is TRBV5-4, the J call TRBJ2-1; no firm D call. The V gene lost 8 bases and the J gene lost 3 bases, with 9 bases spanning the gap. The V gene's germline CDR1 is SGHNT and CDR2 YYREEE (reference sequence). The CDR3 contains 12 residues. Here the CDR3 reads CASTKSYNEQFF. The CDR3 coding sequence is TGTGCCAGTACCAAGAGCTACAATGAGCAGTTCTTC.

The chain is built from TRBV4-3 and TRBJ1-2, with 10 bases that match TRBD1. Trimming took 0 bases from V and 6 from J; bases not matched to a gene: 4. Germline assignment: CDR1 LGHNA and CDR2 YSLEER. The CDR3 extends over 15 amino acids. The CDR3 spells CASSQDQDRGDGYTF. The CDR3 nucleotides are TGCGCCAGCAGCCAAGATCAGGACAGGGGGGATGGCTACACCTTC.